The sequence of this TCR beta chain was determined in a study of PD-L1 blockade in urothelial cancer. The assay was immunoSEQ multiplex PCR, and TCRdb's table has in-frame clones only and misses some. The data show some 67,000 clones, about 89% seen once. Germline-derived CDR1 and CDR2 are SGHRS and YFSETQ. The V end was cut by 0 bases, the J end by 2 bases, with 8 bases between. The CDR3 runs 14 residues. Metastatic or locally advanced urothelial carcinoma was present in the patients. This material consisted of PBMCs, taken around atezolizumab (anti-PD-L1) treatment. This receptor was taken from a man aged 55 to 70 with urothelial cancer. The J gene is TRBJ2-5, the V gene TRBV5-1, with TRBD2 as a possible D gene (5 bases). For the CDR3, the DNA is TGCGCCAGCAGCTTGGCCGGACTGCAAGAGACCCAGTACTTC. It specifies CASSLAGLQETQYF.